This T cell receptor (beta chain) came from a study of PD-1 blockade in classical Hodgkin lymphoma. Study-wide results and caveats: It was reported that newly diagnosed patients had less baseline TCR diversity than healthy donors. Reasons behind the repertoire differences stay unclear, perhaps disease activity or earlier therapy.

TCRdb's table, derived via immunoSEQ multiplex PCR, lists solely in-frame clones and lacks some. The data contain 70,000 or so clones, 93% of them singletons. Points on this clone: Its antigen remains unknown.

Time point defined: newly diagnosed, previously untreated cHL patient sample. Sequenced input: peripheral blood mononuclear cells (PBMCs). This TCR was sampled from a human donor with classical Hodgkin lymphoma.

This CDR3 is CASHMGDTGELFF. CDR3 coding DNA: TGTGCCAGCCATATGGGAGACACCGGGGAGCTGTTTTTT. This chain links TRBV27 with TRBJ2-2; D is perhaps TRBD2 (5 bases). This CDR3 region has 13 residues. Germline lookup yields CDR1 MNHEY and CDR2 SMNVEV (reference sequence). V gave up 8 bases and J gave up 3 bases, with 10 bases separating them.